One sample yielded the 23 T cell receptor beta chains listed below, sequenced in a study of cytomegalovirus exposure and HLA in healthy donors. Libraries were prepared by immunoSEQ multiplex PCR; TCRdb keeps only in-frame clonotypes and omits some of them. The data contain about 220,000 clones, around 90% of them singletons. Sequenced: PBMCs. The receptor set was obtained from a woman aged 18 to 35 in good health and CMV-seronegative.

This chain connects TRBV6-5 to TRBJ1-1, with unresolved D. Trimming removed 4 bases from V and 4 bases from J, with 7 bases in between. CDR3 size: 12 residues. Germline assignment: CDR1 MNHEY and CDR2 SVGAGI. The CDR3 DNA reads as TGTGCCAGCAGTTCTATCGGCACTGAAGCTTTCTTT. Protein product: CASSSIGTEAFF.

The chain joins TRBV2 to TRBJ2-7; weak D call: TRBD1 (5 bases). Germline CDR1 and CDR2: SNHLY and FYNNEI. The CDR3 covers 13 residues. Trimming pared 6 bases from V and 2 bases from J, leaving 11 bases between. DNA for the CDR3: TGTGCCAGCAGCATGACAGTTGCCTACGAGCAGTACTTC. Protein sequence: CASSMTVAYEQYF.

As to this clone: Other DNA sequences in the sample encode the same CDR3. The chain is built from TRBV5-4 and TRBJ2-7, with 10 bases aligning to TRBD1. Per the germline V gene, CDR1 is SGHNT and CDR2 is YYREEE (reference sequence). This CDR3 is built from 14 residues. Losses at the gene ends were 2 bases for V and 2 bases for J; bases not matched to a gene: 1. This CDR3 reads CASSFGTGAYEQYF. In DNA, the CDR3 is TGTGCCAGCAGCTTCGGGACAGGGGCCTACGAGCAGTACTTC.

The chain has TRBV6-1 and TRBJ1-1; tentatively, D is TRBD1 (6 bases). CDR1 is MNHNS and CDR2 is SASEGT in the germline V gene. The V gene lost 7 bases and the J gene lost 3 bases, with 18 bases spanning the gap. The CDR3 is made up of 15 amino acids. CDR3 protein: CASKVRPAGDTEAFF. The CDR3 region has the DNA TGTGCCAGCAAGGTGAGGCCAGCAGGGGACACTGAAGCTTTCTTT.

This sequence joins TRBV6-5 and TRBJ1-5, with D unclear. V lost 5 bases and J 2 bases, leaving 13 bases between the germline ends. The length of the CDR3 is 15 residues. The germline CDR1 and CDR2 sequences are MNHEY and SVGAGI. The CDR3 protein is CASSTAGNRNQPQHF. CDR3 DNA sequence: TGTGCCAGCAGTACTGCGGGGAACCGCAATCAGCCCCAGCATTTT.

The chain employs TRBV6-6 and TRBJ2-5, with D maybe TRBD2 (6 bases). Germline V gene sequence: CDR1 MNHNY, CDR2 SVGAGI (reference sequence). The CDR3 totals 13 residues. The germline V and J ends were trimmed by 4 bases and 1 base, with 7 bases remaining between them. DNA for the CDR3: TGTGCCAGCAGTTTACTAGCCCAAGAGACCCAGTACTTC. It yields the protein CASSLLAQETQYF.

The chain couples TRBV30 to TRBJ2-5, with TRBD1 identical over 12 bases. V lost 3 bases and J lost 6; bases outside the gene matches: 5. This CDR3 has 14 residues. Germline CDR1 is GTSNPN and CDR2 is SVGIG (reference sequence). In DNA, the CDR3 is TGTGCCTGGAGCGGGACAGGGGGCCGGAAGACCCAGTACTTC. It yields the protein CAWSGTGGRKTQYF.

The CDR3 spells CASSEVDREVYEQYF. The CDR3 DNA follows: TGTGCCAGCAGTGAAGTAGACAGGGAGGTCTACGAGCAGTACTTC. This chain links TRBV6-1 with TRBJ2-7; TRBD1 is a possible D gene (7 bases). Germline V gene lookup returns CDR1 MNHNS and CDR2 SASEGT. V shed 1 base and J shed 3 bases, with 13 bases lying between them. This CDR3 has 15 residues.

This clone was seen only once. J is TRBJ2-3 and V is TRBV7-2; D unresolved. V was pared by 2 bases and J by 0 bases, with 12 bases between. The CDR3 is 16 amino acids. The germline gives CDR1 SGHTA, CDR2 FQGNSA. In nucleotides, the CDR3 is TGTGCCAGCAGCTTACAATCGCGGCCAAGCACAGATACGCAGTATTTT. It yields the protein CASSLQSRPSTDTQYF.

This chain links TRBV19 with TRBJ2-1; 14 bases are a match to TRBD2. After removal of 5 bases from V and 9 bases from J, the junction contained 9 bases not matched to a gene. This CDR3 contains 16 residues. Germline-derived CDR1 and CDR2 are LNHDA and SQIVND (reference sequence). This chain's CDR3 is CASSPKGLAGGSEQFF. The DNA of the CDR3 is TGTGCCAGTAGTCCGAAAGGACTAGCGGGAGGAAGTGAGCAGTTCTTC.

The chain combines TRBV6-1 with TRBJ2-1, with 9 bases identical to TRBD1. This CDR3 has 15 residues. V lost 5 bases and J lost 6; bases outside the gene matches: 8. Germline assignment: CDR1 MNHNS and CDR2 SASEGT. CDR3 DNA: TGTGCCAGCAGTACCGATGGACAGGGGTTCAATGAGCAGTTCTTC. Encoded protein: CASSTDGQGFNEQFF.

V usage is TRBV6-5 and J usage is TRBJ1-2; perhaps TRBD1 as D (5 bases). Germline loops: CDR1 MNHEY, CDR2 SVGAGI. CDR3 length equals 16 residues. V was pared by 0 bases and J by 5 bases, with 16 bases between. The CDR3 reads CASSYSGPGKGYGYTF. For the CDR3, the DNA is TGTGCCAGCAGTTACTCTGGCCCCGGAAAGGGGTATGGCTACACCTTC.

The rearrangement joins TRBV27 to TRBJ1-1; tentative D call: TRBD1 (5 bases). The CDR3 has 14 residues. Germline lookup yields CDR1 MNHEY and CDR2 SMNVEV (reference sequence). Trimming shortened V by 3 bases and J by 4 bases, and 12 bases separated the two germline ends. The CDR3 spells CASSFQGGVTEAFF. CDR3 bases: TGTGCCAGCAGTTTTCAGGGTGGGGTCACTGAAGCTTTCTTT.

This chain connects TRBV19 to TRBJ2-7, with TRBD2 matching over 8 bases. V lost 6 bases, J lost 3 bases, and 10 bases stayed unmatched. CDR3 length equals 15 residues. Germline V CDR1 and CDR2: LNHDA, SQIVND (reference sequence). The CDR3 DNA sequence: TGTGCCAGTAGCCACCCGGGACTAGGGGTCTACGAGCAGTACTTC. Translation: CASSHPGLGVYEQYF. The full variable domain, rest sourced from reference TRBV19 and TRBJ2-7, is DGGITQSPKYLFRKEGQNVTLSCEQNLNHDAMYWYRQDPGQGLRLIYYSQIVNDFQKGDIAEGYSVSREKKESFPLTVTSAQKNPTAFYLCASSHPGLGVYEQYFGPGTRLTVT.

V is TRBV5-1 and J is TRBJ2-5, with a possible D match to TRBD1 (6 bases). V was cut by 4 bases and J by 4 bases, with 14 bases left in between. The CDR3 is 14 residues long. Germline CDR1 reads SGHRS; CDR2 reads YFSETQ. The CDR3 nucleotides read TGCGCCAGCAGCCGGAAGGACAGCCGAGAGACCCAGTACTTC. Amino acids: CASSRKDSRETQYF.

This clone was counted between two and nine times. CDR3 in amino acids: CSVEGGGRRWNEQFF. The CDR3 bases are TGCAGCGTTGAAGGGGGCGGGAGGCGGTGGAATGAGCAGTTCTTC. The rearrangement uses TRBV29-1 and TRBJ2-1; 8 bases are a match to TRBD2. The germline V gene encodes CDR1 SQVTM and CDR2 ANQGSEA. Trimming took 1 base from V and 7 from J; bases not matched to a gene: 9. This CDR3 has 15 amino acids.

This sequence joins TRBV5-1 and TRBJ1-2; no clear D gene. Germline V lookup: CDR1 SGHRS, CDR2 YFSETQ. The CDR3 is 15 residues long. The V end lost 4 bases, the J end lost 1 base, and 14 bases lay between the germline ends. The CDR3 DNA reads TGCGCCAGCAGCAAGGACGGCGGAGGTAACTATGGCTACACCTTC. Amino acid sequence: CASSKDGGGNYGYTF. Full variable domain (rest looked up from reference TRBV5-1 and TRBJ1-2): KAGVTQTPRYLIKTRGQQVTLSCSPISGHRSVSWYQQTPGQGLQFLFEYFSETQRNKGNFPGRFSGRQFSNSRSEMNVSTLELGDSALYLCASSKDGGGNYGYTFGSGTRLTVV.

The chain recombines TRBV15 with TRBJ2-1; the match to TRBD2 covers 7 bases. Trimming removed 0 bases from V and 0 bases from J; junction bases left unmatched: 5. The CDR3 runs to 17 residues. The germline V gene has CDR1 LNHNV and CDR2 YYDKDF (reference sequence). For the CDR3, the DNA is TGTGCCACCAGCAGAGATAGAACGGGAGGCTCCTACAATGAGCAGTTCTTC. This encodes CATSRDRTGGSYNEQFF.

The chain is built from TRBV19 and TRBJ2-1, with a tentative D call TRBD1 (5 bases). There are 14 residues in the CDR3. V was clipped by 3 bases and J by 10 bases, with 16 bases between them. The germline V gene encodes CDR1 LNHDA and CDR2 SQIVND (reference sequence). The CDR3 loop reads CASSMGPTLTEQFF. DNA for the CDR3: TGTGCCAGTAGTATGGGGCCGACGCTCACGGAGCAGTTCTTC.

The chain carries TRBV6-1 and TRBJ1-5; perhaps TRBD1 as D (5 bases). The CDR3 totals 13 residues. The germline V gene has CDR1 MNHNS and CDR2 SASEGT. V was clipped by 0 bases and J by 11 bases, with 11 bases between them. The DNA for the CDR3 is TGTGCCAGCAGTGAAGCGGTTCGGGGGGCCCAGCATTTT. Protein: CASSEAVRGAQHF.

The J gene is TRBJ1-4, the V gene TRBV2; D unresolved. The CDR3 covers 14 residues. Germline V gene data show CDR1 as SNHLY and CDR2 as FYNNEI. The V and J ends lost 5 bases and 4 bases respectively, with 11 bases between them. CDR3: CASSFNRGNEKLFF. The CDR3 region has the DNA TGTGCCAGCAGTTTTAACCGGGGTAATGAAAAACTGTTTTTT.

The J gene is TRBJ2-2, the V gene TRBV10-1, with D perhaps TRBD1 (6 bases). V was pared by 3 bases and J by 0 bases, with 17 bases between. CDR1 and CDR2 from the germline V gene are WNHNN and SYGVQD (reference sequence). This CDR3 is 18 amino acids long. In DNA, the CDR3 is TGCGCCAGCAGTGACCCGGCAGCAGGGGTGCCGAACACCGGGGAGCTGTTTTTT. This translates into CASSDPAAGVPNTGELFF.

CDR3 in amino acids: CASTRGQTTREQYF. The CDR3 nucleotides are TGTGCCAGCACCCGAGGACAGACCACTCGGGAGCAGTACTTC. The V gene is TRBV5-6, the J gene TRBJ2-7; tentatively, D is TRBD1 (6 bases). V was shortened by 6 bases and J by 7 bases, with 20 bases between the two germline ends. The CDR3 runs to 14 residues. Germline V CDR1 and CDR2: SGHDT, YYEEEE.